Each of the 15 T cell receptor beta chains below was sequenced from the same sample in a study of T cell responses to AZD1222 COVID-19 vaccine. Clones were read by immunoSEQ multiplex PCR, and TCRdb kept only the in-frame ones, dropping some. The sample includes around 180,000 clones, approximately 94% of them seen just once. Sequenced material: peripheral blood, taken 28 days after the second AZD1222 dose. The receptors here all came from an adult who received the AZD1222 COVID-19 vaccine.

This rearrangement joins TRBV9 to TRBJ2-1, with TRBD2 identical over 10 bases. Trimming at V came to 0 bases and at J to 9 bases, leaving 6 bases not matched to a gene. The CDR3 totals 15 residues. The germline gives CDR1 SGDLS, CDR2 YYNGEE. The CDR3 DNA reads TGTGCCAGCAGCGTAGTCTCTAGCGGGAGTCTTGAGCAGTTCTTC. Translated: CASSVVSSGSLEQFF.

The chain combines TRBV14 with TRBJ2-3, with D possibly matching TRBD2 (5 bases). V was shortened by 1 base and J by 2 bases, with 16 bases between the two germline ends. The CDR3 loop spans 17 amino acids. CDR1 is SGHDN and CDR2 is FVKESK in the germline V gene. The CDR3 protein is CASSQGFGRRVTDTQYF. The CDR3 nucleotides read TGTGCCAGCAGCCAAGGTTTCGGTCGGCGGGTCACAGATACGCAGTATTTT.

The CDR3 reads CASRQHSNTEAFF. In DNA form, the CDR3 reads TGTGCCAGCAGACAACACAGTAACACTGAAGCTTTCTTT. The chain couples TRBV5-4 to TRBJ1-1; no reliable D call. V lost 5 bases and J lost 2, with 10 bases in between. This CDR3 is built from 13 residues. Germline V CDR1 and CDR2: SGHNT, YYREEE (reference sequence).

The V and J genes are TRBV4-1 and TRBJ2-7, with 10 bases aligning to TRBD1. CDR1 and CDR2 (germline): MGHRA, YSYEKL. The CDR3 is made up of 15 amino acids. The J segment lost 3 bases and the V segment lost 0 bases, leaving 2 bases of the junction unmatched. CDR3 DNA: TGCGCCAGCAGCCAAGAGGACAGGGGGAGCTACGAGCAGTACTTC. It encodes CASSQEDRGSYEQYF.

This clone was detected once. The V call is TRBV23-1, the J call TRBJ1-1, with a tentative D call TRBD1 (5 bases). TRBV23-1 qualifies as an ORF whose function is uncertain. The V gene lost 8 bases and the J gene lost 6 bases, with 19 bases spanning the gap. The CDR3 is 14 residues long. CDR3 loop: CASFPEALGAEAFF. The CDR3 DNA is TGCGCCAGCTTCCCGGAGGCCCTAGGGGCTGAAGCTTTCTTT.

This chain uses TRBV19 with TRBJ1-1; perhaps TRBD1 as D (6 bases). The CDR3 has 13 residues. Trimming took off 5 bases at V and 5 bases at J, with 12 bases between the two ends. Looked up from germline, CDR1 is LNHDA and CDR2 is SQIVND (reference sequence). CDR3 nucleotide sequence: TGTGCCAGTAGTGGAAACAGGGAAACTGAAGCTTTCTTT. Translated, it gives CASSGNRETEAFF.

The gene calls are TRBV6-6 and TRBJ1-2; D gene uncertain. The CDR3 loop spans 14 amino acids. V was clipped by 2 bases and J by 3 bases, with 10 bases between them. Germline V gene lookup returns CDR1 MNHNY and CDR2 SVGAGI (reference sequence). CDR3 bases: TGTGCCAGCAGTTACACGTTGAGGGACTATGGCTACACCTTC. This translates into CASSYTLRDYGYTF.

The chain joins TRBV6-6 to TRBJ2-1; D is ambiguous. CDR3 length equals 13 residues. CDR1 and CDR2 from the germline V gene are MNHNY and SVGAGI (reference sequence). The V end lost 8 bases, the J end lost 6 bases, and 14 bases lay between the germline ends. The CDR3 sequence: CASARKSFNEQFF. The CDR3 bases are TGTGCCAGCGCTAGGAAAAGTTTCAATGAGCAGTTCTTC.

This rearrangement joins TRBV2 to TRBJ1-2; 8 bases line up with TRBD1. Germline CDR1 reads SNHLY; CDR2 reads FYNNEI. This CDR3 region has 13 residues. J was trimmed by 8 bases and V by 7 bases; bases with no gene match: 9. CDR3 sequence reads: CASIMDRAGGYTF. CDR3 bases: TGTGCCAGCATTATGGACAGGGCCGGCGGCTACACCTTC.

The chain uses TRBV11-3 and TRBJ1-1; tentative D call: TRBD1 (6 bases). CDR1 is SGHNT, CDR2 YENEEA, per germline. The CDR3 covers 15 residues. With 5 bases removed from V and 1 base from J, the gap between germline ends came to 14 bases. Written as DNA, the CDR3 is TGTGCCAGCAGCCCCCTGACAGGAGAGAACACTGAAGCTTTCTTT. It translates to CASSPLTGENTEAFF. Full variable domain (remainder filled in from reference TRBV11-3 and TRBJ1-1): EAGVVQSPRYKIIEKKQPVAFWCNPISGHNTLYWYLQNLGQGPELLIRYENEEAVDDSQLPKDRFSAERLKGVDSTLKIQPAELGDSAVYLCASSPLTGENTEAFFGQGTRLTVV.

The chain is built from TRBV4-3 and TRBJ2-7; possible D gene TRBD1, 5 bases. From germline, CDR1 is LGHNA and CDR2 YSLEER. Deletions cut 1 base from V and 5 bases from J, with 9 bases between. This CDR3 region has 13 residues. CDR3 loop: CASSQVAGHEQYF. The CDR3 bases are TGCGCCAGCAGCCAAGTCGCAGGGCACGAGCAGTACTTC.

The chain links TRBV18 to TRBJ2-5, with unresolved D. V dropped 5 bases and J dropped 5 bases, with 12 bases sitting between them. Germline V gene lookup returns CDR1 KGHSH and CDR2 LQKENI. The CDR3 has 13 residues. Written as DNA, the CDR3 is TGTGCCAGCTCAGGGCTCCACGGGGAGACCCAGTACTTC. It translates to CASSGLHGETQYF.

This clone has a single count. The chain carries TRBV18 and TRBJ2-7; 8 bases are a match to TRBD1. Unmatched junction bases numbered 2, after V lost 4 bases and J lost 3 bases. The CDR3 has 13 residues. CDR1 is KGHSH and CDR2 is LQKENI in the germline V gene. The CDR3 is CASSHGQGYEQYF. The CDR3 bases are TGTGCCAGCTCACACGGACAGGGCTACGAGCAGTACTTC. Together with reference TRBV18 and TRBJ2-7, the CDR3 gives the full variable domain: NAGVMQNPRHLVRRRGQEARLRCSPMKGHSHVYWYRQLPEEGLKFMVYLQKENIIDESGMPKERFSAEFPKEGPSILRIQQVVRGDSAAYFCASSHGQGYEQYFGPGTRLTVT.

The rearrangement joins TRBV19 to TRBJ1-3; D call uncertain. Per the germline V gene, CDR1 is LNHDA and CDR2 is SQIVND (reference sequence). V was shortened by 7 bases and J by 0 bases, with 16 bases between the two germline ends. There are 16 residues in the CDR3. CDR3 in amino acids: CASTPDRPSSGNTIYF. In nucleotides, the CDR3 is TGTGCCAGTACCCCGGACCGCCCGAGCTCTGGAAACACCATATATTTT.

V gene TRBV29-1 combines with J gene TRBJ1-1; possible D gene TRBD1, 6 bases. The CDR3 sequence is 15 residues long. Germline-derived CDR1 and CDR2 are SQVTM and ANQGSEA. V lost 5 bases, J lost 1 base, and 17 bases lay in between. The CDR3 DNA is TGCAGCGTTTTAAGGGGGTTCGTTAAGAACACTGAAGCTTTCTTT. Translated: CSVLRGFVKNTEAFF. Variable domain in full (rest from reference TRBV29-1 and TRBJ1-1): SAVISQKPSRDICQRGTSLTIQCQVDSQVTMMFWYRQQPGQSLTLIATANQGSEATYESGFVIDKFPISRPNLTFSTLTVSNMSPEDSSIYLCSVLRGFVKNTEAFFGQGTRLTVV.